A single sample gave rise to the 8 T cell receptor beta chains below, sequenced in a study of blood T cell repertoires in COVID-19. Assay: immunoSEQ multiplex PCR; the TCRdb copy retains only in-frame clones and omits some. The sample contains 50,000 to 65,000 clones, about 83% of which appear only once. The sequenced sample consisted of peripheral blood. Receptors were obtained from a human donor in a cohort sampled during active COVID-19.

This chain uses TRBV19 with TRBJ2-1; tentative D call: TRBD2 (6 bases). CDR1 and CDR2 from the germline V gene are LNHDA and SQIVND (reference sequence). CDR3 length: 15 amino acids. With 6 bases removed from V and 4 bases from J, the gap between germline ends came to 16 bases. The CDR3 bases are TGTGCCAGTAGGCGCCTAGGAGGGGTTTACAATGAGCAGTTCTTC. Protein: CASRRLGGVYNEQFF.

The count of this clone is one. V and J are TRBV5-1 and TRBJ1-6, with a weak D call TRBD1 (5 bases). The CDR3 extends over 15 amino acids. Trimming pared 4 bases from V and 7 bases from J, leaving 15 bases between. Germline CDR1 SGHRS, CDR2 YFSETQ. The CDR3: CASSPGTYENSPLHF. The CDR3 DNA reads as TGCGCCAGCAGCCCAGGGACTTATGAGAATTCACCCCTCCACTTT.

The chain carries TRBV3-1 (or the pseudogene TRBV3-2) and TRBJ2-7; TRBD2 matches 11 bases. V gave up 1 base and J gave up 2 bases; unmatched junction bases: 4. The CDR3 sequence is 16 residues long. CDR1 LGHDT and CDR2 YNNKEL come from the germline V gene (reference sequence). The CDR3 DNA reads TGTGCCAGCAGCCAAGGACTAGCGGGGATACCCTACGAGCAGTACTTC. This gives the protein CASSQGLAGIPYEQYF.

This clone was detected only once. The chain combines TRBV18 with TRBJ2-1; 14 bases align to TRBD2. Trimming removed 5 bases from V and 2 bases from J; junction bases left unmatched: 8. CDR1 KGHSH and CDR2 LQKENI come from the germline V gene. The CDR3 has 18 amino acids. DNA of the CDR3: TGTGCCAGCTCAGGGGGACTAGCGGGAGAGGCCACCTACAATGAGCAGTTCTTC. This translates into CASSGGLAGEATYNEQFF. The variable domain in full, with the rest retrieved from reference TRBV18 and TRBJ2-1, is NAGVMQNPRHLVRRRGQEARLRCSPMKGHSHVYWYRQLPEEGLKFMVYLQKENIIDESGMPKERFSAEFPKEGPSILRIQQVVRGDSAAYFCASSGGLAGEATYNEQFFGPGTRLTVL.

The CDR3 sequence is CASRLTGSTGELFF. In nucleotides, the CDR3 is TGTGCCAGTAGGCTGACAGGGAGCACCGGGGAGCTGTTTTTT. The rearrangement uses TRBV19 and TRBJ2-2; 7 bases are shared with TRBD1. The J segment lost 4 bases and the V segment lost 6 bases, leaving 5 bases of the junction unmatched. This CDR3 is built from 14 residues. Germline V lookup: CDR1 LNHDA, CDR2 SQIVND (reference sequence). Drawing the rest from reference TRBV19 and TRBJ2-2, the complete variable domain is DGGITQSPKYLFRKEGQNVTLSCEQNLNHDAMYWYRQDPGQGLRLIYYSQIVNDFQKGDIAEGYSVSREKKESFPLTVTSAQKNPTAFYLCASRLTGSTGELFFGEGSRLTVL.

The gene calls are TRBV5-5 and TRBJ2-4; 11 positions agree with TRBD1. This CDR3 spans 19 amino acids. V trimming: 1 base; J trimming: 4 bases; junction bases outside the gene matches: 13. The germline CDR1 and CDR2 sequences are SGHKS and YYEKEE (reference sequence). The DNA for the CDR3 is TGTGCCAGCAGCTTGTGGGGTATGGGGACAGGGGGTCTAAAAAACATTCAGTACTTC. Protein: CASSLWGMGTGGLKNIQYF.

This chain uses TRBV5-1 with TRBJ1-2; tentatively, D is TRBD1 (6 bases). Germline CDR1 SGHRS, CDR2 YFSETQ. With 0 bases removed from V and 8 bases from J, the gap between germline ends came to 11 bases. The CDR3 has 13 residues. CDR3: CASSLDRARGYTF. The DNA of the CDR3 is TGCGCCAGCAGCTTGGACAGGGCGAGAGGCTACACCTTC.

The chain employs TRBV24-1 and TRBJ2-7, with 7 nucleotides matching TRBD1. The CDR3 has 13 residues. V dropped 8 bases and J dropped 3; count of bases not matched to a gene: 6. The germline gives CDR1 KGHDR, CDR2 SFDVKD. The CDR3 sequence is CATKRDSHYEQYF. CDR3 coding DNA: TGTGCCACCAAAAGGGACAGCCACTACGAGCAGTACTTC.